The source of this T cell receptor beta chain is a study of blood T cell repertoires in COVID-19. Across the whole study: Both acute and convalescent COVID-19 samples were obtained from the United States, Italy and Spain.

In the original processing: By means of reference gene primer amplification, nucleated cell counts were estimated. Method: immunoSEQ multiplex PCR; TCRdb's copy keeps in-frame clones and lacks some. V and J calls plus clone size are reproduced from that table; the DNA served to infer D and trimming. The sample lists about 210,000 clones, around 84% occurring once. Material: peripheral blood. This TCR derives from a middle-aged man who had recovered from COVID-19.

CDR3 protein: CASSLALTGEETQYF. The CDR3 DNA reads TGTGCCAGCAGCTTAGCTCTGACAGGGGAAGAGACCCAGTACTTC. The chain links TRBV7-2 to TRBJ2-5; 8 bases match TRBD1. After removal of 0 bases from V and 3 bases from J, the junction contained 3 bases not matched to a gene. CDR1 and CDR2 from the germline V gene are SGHTA and FQGNSA. The CDR3 spans 15 residues. Complete variable domain (other parts from reference TRBV7-2 and TRBJ2-5): GAGVSQSPSNKVTEKGKDVELRCDPISGHTALYWYRQSLGQGLEFLIYFQGNSAPDKSGLPSDRFSAERTGGSVSTLTIQRTQQEDSAVYLCASSLALTGEETQYFGPGTRLLVL.